This T cell receptor beta chain was retrieved from a study of cytotoxic CD8 clonotypes in ibrutinib-treated CLL. Study summary: Averaging across samples gave roughly 230,000 productive templates and more than 80,000 productive rearrangements.

Germline-derived CDR1 and CDR2 are SGHTA and FQGNSA. The CDR3 totals 17 residues. V lost 5 bases to trimming and J lost 1 base; unmatched junction nucleotides: 8. The protocol was immunoSEQ multiplex PCR, while the TCRdb copy is restricted to in-frame clones and leaves out a portion. The sample gives roughly 54,000 clones, 57% of which show up once; approximately 28% is in the top ten. This clone was observed a single time. The rearrangement links TRBV7-2 to TRBJ2-4; 10 bases line up with TRBD2. This TCR was recovered from a human donor with chronic lymphocytic leukemia. The sequencing here drew on PBMCs, taken after 24 months of ibrutinib treatment. CDR3 coding DNA: TGTGCCAGCAGCCCCCTAGCGGGGGCGACTGCCAAAAACATTCAGTACTTC. This codes for CASSPLAGATAKNIQYF. Using reference TRBV7-2 and TRBJ2-4 for the parts outside the CDR3, the full variable domain is GAGVSQSPSNKVTEKGKDVELRCDPISGHTALYWYRQSLGQGLEFLIYFQGNSAPDKSGLPSDRFSAERTGGSVSTLTIQRTQQEDSAVYLCASSPLAGATAKNIQYFGAGTRLSVL.